The next 30 T cell receptor beta chains were all read from a single sample in a study of shared clonotypes between healthy human individuals (dated by TCRdb to about 2020). Library preparation used the immunoSEQ multiplex PCR assay. Held by TCRdb, this immuneACCESS table contains in-frame sequences only and omits some clones. Under half of the omission traces to an unresolved V gene where checked; the cause of the rest is unknown. Recorded for this sample are some 1 million clones; 75% of them occurred a single time. Of the sample, around 1.4% is held by the ten largest clones. Sequenced input: memory CD4+ T cells sorted from blood. The cell subset or site label on this specimen signifies: CD45RA-negative fraction. The receptors shown here come from a man younger than 35 in good health.

The J gene is TRBJ2-6, the V gene TRBV10-1, with D perhaps given as TRBD1 or TRBD2 (5 bases each). Germline values: CDR1 WNHNN, CDR2 SYGVQD (reference sequence). CDR3 size: 18 residues. Trimming left V 4 bases short and J 14 bases short, with 30 bases between. The DNA for the CDR3 is TGCGCCAGCAGTGCTGGGGGAAGATCGCCAAAGTCGGGCCAACTCCTGACTTTC. This encodes CASSAGGRSPKSGQLLTF.

Comment on this clone: Other nucleotide sequences from this sample produce the same CDR3. The V call is TRBV2, the J call TRBJ1-3; unclear D gene. The CDR3 contains 13 residues. The V gene lost 4 bases and the J gene lost 5 bases, with 9 bases spanning the gap. Germline-derived CDR1 and CDR2 are SNHLY and FYNNEI. The CDR3 DNA reads TGTGCCAGCAGTGTGGGAGGGAGAAACACCATATATTTT. This sequence encodes CASSVGGRNTIYF. The full variable domain, completed using reference TRBV2 and TRBJ1-3, is EPEVTQTPSHQVTQMGQEVILRCVPISNHLYFYWYRQILGQKVEFLVSFYNNEISEKSEIFDDQFSVERPDGSNFTLKIRSTKLEDSAMYFCASSVGGRNTIYFGEGSWLTVV.

V usage is TRBV27 and J usage is TRBJ2-7, with D uncertain. Germline CDR1 MNHEY, CDR2 SMNVEV (reference sequence). The CDR3 loop spans 11 amino acids. V was pared by 6 bases and J by 0 bases, with 3 bases between. The CDR3 loop is CASRSSYEQYF. In DNA, the CDR3 is TGTGCCAGCAGAAGCTCCTACGAGCAGTACTTC.

This clone was detected only a few times. The chain uses TRBV2 and TRBJ1-6; no clear D gene. The V gene's germline CDR1 is SNHLY and CDR2 FYNNEI. CDR3 size: 15 residues. Between the trimmed V and J ends, which lost 4 bases and 12 bases, there was a span of 19 bases. The CDR3 reads CASSVSGDVIGPLHF. The DNA of the CDR3 is TGTGCCAGCAGTGTTTCCGGGGATGTCATCGGACCCCTCCACTTT. The full variable domain, in which reference TRBV2 and TRBJ1-6 provide the parts outside the CDR3, is EPEVTQTPSHQVTQMGQEVILRCVPISNHLYFYWYRQILGQKVEFLVSFYNNEISEKSEIFDDQFSVERPDGSNFTLKIRSTKLEDSAMYFCASSVSGDVIGPLHFGNGTRLTVT.

This clone was detected a few times. The rearrangement uses TRBV4-3 and TRBJ2-2; no clear D. In germline, CDR1 is LGHNA, CDR2 YSLEER. V lost 3 bases, J lost 5 bases, and 13 bases lay in between. The CDR3 has 15 residues. CDR3 DNA: TGCGCCAGCAGCCATATTCAGAAGGGTACCGGGGAGCTGTTTTTT. It specifies CASSHIQKGTGELFF.

This rearrangement joins TRBV5-4 to TRBJ2-5; D is possibly TRBD2 (6 bases). V lost 2 bases and J 7 bases, leaving 12 bases between the germline ends. Per the germline V gene, CDR1 is SGHNT and CDR2 is YYREEE (reference sequence). The length of the CDR3 is 13 residues. The CDR3 loop reads CASSFDGSGTQYF. CDR3 sequence (DNA): TGTGCCAGCAGCTTTGACGGGAGCGGGACCCAGTACTTC.

The V gene is TRBV5-4, the J gene TRBJ1-6; 7 bases line up with TRBD1. Germline CDR1 reads SGHNT; CDR2 reads YYREEE (reference sequence). CDR3 length equals 14 residues. With 9 bases clipped from V and 0 bases from J, the junction kept 3 bases outside the gene matches. This chain's CDR3 is CATTGASYNSPLHF. The CDR3, as DNA: TGTGCCACCACAGGGGCCTCCTATAATTCACCCCTCCACTTT.

The genes are TRBV6-5 and TRBJ2-2; D is possibly TRBD1 (6 bases). Trimming left V 5 bases short and J 5 bases short, with 12 bases between. CDR3 length: 14 amino acids. Per germline, CDR1 MNHEY and CDR2 SVGAGI. CDR3 loop: CASSRQAATGELFF. The CDR3 region has the DNA TGTGCCAGCAGTCGACAGGCCGCTACCGGGGAGCTGTTTTTT.

The chain combines TRBV9 with TRBJ1-3; the D is unclear. This CDR3 region has 15 residues. V lost 0 bases, J lost 0 bases, and 7 bases lay in between. Germline CDR1 and CDR2: SGDLS and YYNGEE. CDR3 DNA: TGTGCCAGCAGCGTAGAACCCGCCTCTGGAAACACCATATATTTT. This sequence encodes CASSVEPASGNTIYF.

The V call is TRBV6-1, the J call TRBJ1-1, with a weak D call TRBD1 (5 bases). This CDR3 is built from 15 residues. From germline, CDR1 is MNHNS and CDR2 SASEGT. V gave up 6 bases and J gave up 4 bases, with 18 bases separating them. The CDR3 sequence: CASRSRQRGSTEAFF. The DNA of the CDR3 is TGTGCCAGCAGGAGCCGACAGCGCGGGAGCACTGAAGCTTTCTTT.

In its sample, this clone was seen many times. This CDR3 is also generated by other DNA sequences in the sample. The V gene is TRBV6-1, the J gene TRBJ1-1; D gene ambiguous. V was trimmed by 2 bases and J by 8 bases, leaving 6 bases between them. The CDR3 extends over 11 amino acids. Germline V gene data show CDR1 as MNHNS and CDR2 as SASEGT. The CDR3 spells CASSERGEAFF. The CDR3 DNA follows: TGTGCCAGCAGTGAACGTGGGGAAGCTTTCTTT.

This clone was recorded once. The chain combines TRBV30 with TRBJ2-7; maybe TRBD2 (6 bases). V lost 3 bases and J 0 bases, leaving 12 bases between the germline ends. This CDR3 spans 14 amino acids. Germline CDR1 and CDR2: GTSNPN and SVGIG (reference sequence). DNA of the CDR3: TGTGCCTGGAGGGCTGGGGGGAGCTCCTACGAGCAGTACTTC. Translation gives CAWRAGGSSYEQYF.

The chain combines TRBV21-1 with TRBJ1-2. TRBV21-1 is reported as a pseudogene. The CDR3 has 12 residues. This CDR3 is CASSITDYGYTF. The CDR3 DNA reads as TGTGCCAGCAGCATCACCGACTATGGCTACACCTTC.

J is TRBJ1-2 and V is TRBV4-1; possible D gene TRBD1, 5 bases. The germline V gene has CDR1 MGHRA and CDR2 YSYEKL. V was shortened by 0 bases and J by 4 bases, with 15 bases between the two germline ends. This CDR3 is built from 16 residues. The CDR3, as DNA: TGCGCCAGCAGCCAAGAGGCGGGGGGACTTCTCTATGGCTACACCTTC. Translated: CASSQEAGGLLYGYTF.

This sequence joins TRBV27 and TRBJ2-7; 10 nucleotides align to TRBD2. J lost 6 bases, V lost 4 bases, and 12 bases had no gene match. This CDR3 spans 16 amino acids. Germline V lookup: CDR1 MNHEY, CDR2 SMNVEV (reference sequence). The CDR3 DNA follows: TGTGCCAGCAGTTCCAAAACTCTAGCGGGAGCCCGCGAGCAGTACTTC. Translated: CASSSKTLAGAREQYF.

The chain employs TRBV6-1 and TRBJ2-4, with 9 bases aligning to TRBD1. V gave up 1 base and J gave up 6 bases; unmatched junction bases: 4. The CDR3 length is 15 residues. Germline V gene data show CDR1 as MNHNS and CDR2 as SASEGT. CDR3 residues: CASSEGQGVRNIQYF. The CDR3, as DNA: TGTGCCAGCAGTGAAGGACAGGGGGTCCGAAACATTCAGTACTTC.

CDR3 sequence reads: CAGSRTGANGYTF. CDR3 sequence (DNA): TGTGCCGGCTCGAGGACAGGGGCTAATGGCTACACCTTC. The chain joins TRBV30 to TRBJ1-2; 9 bases agree with TRBD1. The V gene end was trimmed by 8 bases and the J gene end by 6 bases; junction bases not matched to a gene: 10. Germline V gives CDR1 GTSNPN, CDR2 SVGIG (reference sequence). The CDR3 totals 13 residues.

This CDR3 is CASSRGNQPQHF. The CDR3 DNA is TGTGCCAGCAGTCGGGGCAATCAGCCCCAGCATTTT. The genes are TRBV6-1 and TRBJ1-5, with no clear D. The V gene lost 5 bases and the J gene lost 2 bases, with 4 bases spanning the gap. This CDR3 has 12 amino acids. Germline V CDR1 and CDR2: MNHNS, SASEGT.

The chain is built from TRBV5-1 and TRBJ2-5; 10 nucleotides agree with TRBD2. Looked up from germline, CDR1 is SGHRS and CDR2 is YFSETQ. The CDR3 runs to 16 residues. V was pared by 5 bases and J by 5 bases, with 12 bases of the junction left unmatched. In nucleotides, the CDR3 is TGCGCCAGCAGTGTGGGGGCGGTAGCGGGGGGCGAGACCCAGTACTTC. It translates to CASSVGAVAGGETQYF.

V and J are TRBV7-2 and TRBJ1-2; D remains ambiguous. Germline V gives CDR1 SGHTA, CDR2 FQGNSA. V was clipped by 4 bases and J by 6 bases, with 21 bases between them. The CDR3 is made up of 16 amino acids. The CDR3: CASSYKGGGLVDGYTF. The CDR3, as DNA: TGTGCCAGCAGCTACAAGGGAGGAGGATTGGTGGATGGCTACACCTTC.

The V and J genes are TRBV5-1 and TRBJ1-1; D not certain. From germline, CDR1 is SGHRS and CDR2 YFSETQ. The CDR3 has 15 residues. Trimming stripped 5 bases from V and 1 base from J, with 15 bases between. DNA of the CDR3: TGCGCCAGCAGTAACGCCCAAACGGCGAACACTGAAGCTTTCTTT. It specifies CASSNAQTANTEAFF.

The chain recombines TRBV2 with TRBJ1-2, with no clear D. Per the germline V gene, CDR1 is SNHLY and CDR2 is FYNNEI. V dropped 3 bases and J dropped 6 bases, with 17 bases sitting between them. CDR3 length equals 15 residues. The CDR3: CASSESGPVGNGYTF. CDR3 coding DNA: TGTGCCAGCAGTGAGTCAGGACCGGTTGGAAATGGCTACACCTTC.

This chain connects TRBV30 to TRBJ2-6, with 9 bases identical to TRBD1. CDR1 is GTSNPN and CDR2 is SVGIG in the germline V gene (reference sequence). The CDR3 has 18 residues. V dropped 5 bases and J dropped 0; count of bases not matched to a gene: 11. The CDR3 is CAWALGQGHLSGANVLTF. The DNA of the CDR3 is TGTGCCTGGGCTCTGGGACAGGGACATCTCTCTGGGGCCAACGTCCTGACTTTC. Complete variable domain (other parts from reference TRBV30 and TRBJ2-6): SQTIHQWPATLVQPVGSPLSLECTVEGTSNPNLYWYRQAAGRGLQLLFYSVGIGQISSEVPQNLSASRPQDRQFILSSKKLLLSDSGFYLCAWALGQGHLSGANVLTFGAGSRLTVL.

The V gene is TRBV7-9, the J gene TRBJ2-3; 9 nucleotides align to TRBD1. The CDR3 length is 15 residues. Germline trimming cut 5 bases from V and 2 bases from J; bases unmatched to any gene: 5. Germline V gives CDR1 SEHNR, CDR2 FQNEAQ (reference sequence). CDR3 in DNA: TGTGCCAGCAGCAAAGACAGGGGGATCACAGATACGCAGTATTTT. Encoded protein: CASSKDRGITDTQYF. The full variable domain, rest sourced from reference TRBV7-9 and TRBJ2-3, is DTGVSQNPRHKITKRGQNVTFRCDPISEHNRLYWYRQTLGQGPEFLTYFQNEAQLEKSRLLSDRFSAERPKGSFSTLEIQRTEQGDSAMYLCASSKDRGITDTQYFGPGTRLTVL.

CDR3 in DNA: TGTGCCTGGAGTACGGGACAGGGGTACCAAGAGACCCAGTACTTC. The encoded protein is CAWSTGQGYQETQYF. J is TRBJ2-7 and V is TRBV30, with 10 bases aligning to TRBD1. The end of the DNA is better explained by TRBJ2-5, so the J call may be wrong. CDR3 length: 15 amino acids. Germline lookup yields CDR1 GTSNPN and CDR2 SVGIG (reference sequence).

The chain links TRBV4-2 to TRBJ2-1; 11 bases line up with TRBD2. The V gene's germline CDR1 is LGHNA and CDR2 YNFKEQ. This CDR3 is 18 amino acids long. The J segment lost 3 bases and the V segment lost 0 bases, leaving 7 bases of the junction unmatched. CDR3 sequence reads: CASSQERSGGASYNEQFF. DNA for the CDR3: TGTGCCAGCAGCCAAGAACGTAGCGGGGGGGCCAGCTACAATGAGCAGTTCTTC.

The chain recombines TRBV18 with TRBJ2-5; 8 nucleotides agree with TRBD2. The trim removed 6 bases at V and 7 bases at J, leaving 22 bases unmatched. Germline V gives CDR1 KGHSH, CDR2 LQKENI. This CDR3 has 18 residues. The CDR3 loop reads CASSRPTAREDSWGTQYF. The CDR3 bases are TGTGCCAGCTCCCGGCCCACTGCGCGGGAGGACTCGTGGGGGACCCAGTACTTC.

The chain recombines TRBV5-1 with TRBJ1-1, with 7 bases aligning to TRBD1. Trimming took 0 bases from V and 2 from J; bases not matched to a gene: 4. Germline V gene lookup returns CDR1 SGHRS and CDR2 YFSETQ. The CDR3 has 15 residues. The CDR3 here is CASSLGTGPNTEAFF. Written as DNA, the CDR3 is TGCGCCAGCAGCTTGGGGACAGGACCTAACACTGAAGCTTTCTTT.

This chain joins TRBV11-2 and TRBJ2-3, with TRBD2 identical over 8 bases. Per germline, CDR1 SGHAT and CDR2 FQNNGV. The trim removed 1 base at V and 3 bases at J, leaving 6 bases unmatched. The CDR3 is 16 residues long. The CDR3: CASSLGQRGRTDTQYF. For the CDR3, the DNA is TGTGCCAGCAGCTTAGGGCAGCGGGGGAGGACAGATACGCAGTATTTT. The entire variable domain, with the rest obtained from reference TRBV11-2 and TRBJ2-3, is as follows: EAGVAQSPRYKIIEKRQSVAFWCNPISGHATLYWYQQILGQGPKLLIQFQNNGVVDDSQLPKDRFSAERLKGVDSTLKIQPAKLEDSAVYLCASSLGQRGRTDTQYFGPGTRLTVL.

The chain recombines TRBV11-2 with TRBJ2-7, with 8 bases matching TRBD1. J was trimmed by 2 bases and V by 4 bases; bases with no gene match: 10. The CDR3 contains 16 residues. CDR1 is SGHAT, CDR2 FQNNGV, per germline. CDR3 sequence (DNA): TGTGCCAGCAGCTCGCCAGATAGGACAGGGACCTACGAGCAGTACTTC. It is translated as CASSSPDRTGTYEQYF.